Below, one T cell receptor beta chain is given with its context. These data belong to a study of cytomegalovirus exposure and HLA in healthy donors. Assay used: immunoSEQ multiplex PCR; TCRdb lists only in-frame clones, some missing. The table shows 68,000 or so clones, with 90% to 95% occurring only once. CDR3 length equals 15 residues. V lost 5 bases and J lost 2, with 14 bases in between. The germline gives CDR1 SGHAT, CDR2 FQDESV (reference sequence). The sequenced sample consisted of PBMCs. The V gene is TRBV11-1, the J gene TRBJ2-3; tentative D call: TRBD2 (6 bases). The receptor comes from a man younger than 35 in good health and CMV-seronegative. The CDR3 is CASSPLWRDTDTQYF. The CDR3 coding sequence is TGTGCCAGCAGCCCATTATGGAGGGACACAGATACGCAGTATTTT.